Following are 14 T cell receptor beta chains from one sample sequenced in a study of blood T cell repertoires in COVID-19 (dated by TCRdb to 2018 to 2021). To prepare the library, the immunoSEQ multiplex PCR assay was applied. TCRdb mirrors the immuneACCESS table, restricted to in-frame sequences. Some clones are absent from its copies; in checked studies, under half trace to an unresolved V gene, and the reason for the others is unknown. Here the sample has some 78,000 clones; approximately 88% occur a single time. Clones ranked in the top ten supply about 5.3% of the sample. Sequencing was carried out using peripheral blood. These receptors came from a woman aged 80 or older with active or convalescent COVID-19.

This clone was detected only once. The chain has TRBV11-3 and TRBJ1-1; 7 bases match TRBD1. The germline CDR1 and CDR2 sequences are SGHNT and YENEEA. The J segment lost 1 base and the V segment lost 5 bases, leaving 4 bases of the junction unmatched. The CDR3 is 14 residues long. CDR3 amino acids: CASSRQGPNTEAFF. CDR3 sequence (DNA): TGTGCCAGCAGCCGACAGGGCCCGAACACTGAAGCTTTCTTT.

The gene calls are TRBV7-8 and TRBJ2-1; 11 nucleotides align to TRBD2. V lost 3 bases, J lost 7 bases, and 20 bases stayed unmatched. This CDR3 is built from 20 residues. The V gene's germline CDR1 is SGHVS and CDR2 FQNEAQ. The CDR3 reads CASSFSGRQGLAATGNEQFF. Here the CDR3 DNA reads TGTGCCAGCAGCTTTTCCGGTAGGCAGGGACTAGCGGCTACGGGGAATGAGCAGTTCTTC.

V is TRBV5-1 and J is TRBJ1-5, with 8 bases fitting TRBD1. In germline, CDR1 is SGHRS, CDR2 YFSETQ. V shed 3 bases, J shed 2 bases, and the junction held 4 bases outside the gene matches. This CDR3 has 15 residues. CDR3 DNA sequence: TGCGCCAGCAGCTCCGGACAGGGCGGCAATCAGCCCCAGCATTTT. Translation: CASSSGQGGNQPQHF.

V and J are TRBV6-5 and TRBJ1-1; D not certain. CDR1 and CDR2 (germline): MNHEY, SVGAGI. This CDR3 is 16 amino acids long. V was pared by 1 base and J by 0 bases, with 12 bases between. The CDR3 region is CASSYFGVPVNTEAFF. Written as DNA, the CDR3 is TGTGCCAGCAGTTACTTCGGGGTCCCCGTGAACACTGAAGCTTTCTTT.

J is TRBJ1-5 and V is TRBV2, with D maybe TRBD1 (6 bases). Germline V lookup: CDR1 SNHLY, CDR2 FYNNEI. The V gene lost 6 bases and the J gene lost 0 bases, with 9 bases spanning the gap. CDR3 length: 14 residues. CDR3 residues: CASRADSSNQPQHF. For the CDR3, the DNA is TGTGCCAGCAGGGCGGACAGTAGCAATCAGCCCCAGCATTTT.

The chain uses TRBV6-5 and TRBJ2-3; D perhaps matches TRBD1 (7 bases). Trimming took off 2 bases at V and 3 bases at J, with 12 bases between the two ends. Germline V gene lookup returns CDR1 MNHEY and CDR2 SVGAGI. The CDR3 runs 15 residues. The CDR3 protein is CASSYLSGGTDTQYF. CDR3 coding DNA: TGTGCCAGCAGTTACCTTTCAGGGGGGACAGATACGCAGTATTTT.

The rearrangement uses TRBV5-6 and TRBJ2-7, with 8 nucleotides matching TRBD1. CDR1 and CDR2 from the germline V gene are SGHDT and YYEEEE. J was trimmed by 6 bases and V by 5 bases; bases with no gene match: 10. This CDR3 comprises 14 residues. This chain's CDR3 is CASSYYQGASEQYF. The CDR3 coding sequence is TGTGCCAGCAGTTACTATCAGGGGGCTAGCGAGCAGTACTTC.

The CDR3 DNA sequence: TGTGCCAGCAGCCACACAGGTAGTCCAGATACGCAGTATTTT. It codes for CASSHTGSPDTQYF. The chain is built from TRBV7-2 and TRBJ2-3; D possibly corresponds to TRBD1 (5 bases). In germline, CDR1 is SGHTA, CDR2 FQGNSA. Trimming cost V 5 bases and J 4 bases, with 13 bases left between them. This CDR3 contains 14 residues.

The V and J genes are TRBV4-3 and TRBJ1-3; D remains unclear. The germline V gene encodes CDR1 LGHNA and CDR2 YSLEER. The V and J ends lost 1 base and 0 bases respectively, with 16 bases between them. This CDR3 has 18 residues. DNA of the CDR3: TGCGCCAGCAGCCAAGGCTACTATTTTGGAACCTCTGGAAACACCATATATTTT. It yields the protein CASSQGYYFGTSGNTIYF.

This chain's CDR3 is CASSLSGGMNTEAFF. The CDR3 DNA reads TGCGCCAGCAGCTTGAGTGGCGGAATGAACACTGAAGCTTTCTTT. The rearrangement joins TRBV5-1 to TRBJ1-1; D gene uncertain. The length of the CDR3 is 15 residues. Germline V gene lookup returns CDR1 SGHRS and CDR2 YFSETQ. Trimming removed 1 base at V and 0 bases at J, with 10 bases between.

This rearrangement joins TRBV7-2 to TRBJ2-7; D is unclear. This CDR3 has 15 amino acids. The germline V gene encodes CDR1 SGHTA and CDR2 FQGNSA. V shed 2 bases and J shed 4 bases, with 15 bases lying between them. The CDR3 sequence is CASSLFPVRFYEQYF. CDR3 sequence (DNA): TGTGCCAGCAGCTTATTTCCGGTCCGGTTTTACGAGCAGTACTTC. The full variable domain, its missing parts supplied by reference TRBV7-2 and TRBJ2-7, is GAGVSQSPSNKVTEKGKDVELRCDPISGHTALYWYRQSLGQGLEFLIYFQGNSAPDKSGLPSDRFSAERTGGSVSTLTIQRTQQEDSAVYLCASSLFPVRFYEQYFGPGTRLTVT.

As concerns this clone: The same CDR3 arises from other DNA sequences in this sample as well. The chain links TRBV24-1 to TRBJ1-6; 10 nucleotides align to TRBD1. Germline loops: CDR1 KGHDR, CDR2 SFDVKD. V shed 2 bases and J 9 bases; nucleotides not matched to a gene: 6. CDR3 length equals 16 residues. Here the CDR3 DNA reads TGTGCCACCAGTGATTCCAGACAGGGGGCCAGTTCACCCCTCCACTTT. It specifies CATSDSRQGASSPLHF.

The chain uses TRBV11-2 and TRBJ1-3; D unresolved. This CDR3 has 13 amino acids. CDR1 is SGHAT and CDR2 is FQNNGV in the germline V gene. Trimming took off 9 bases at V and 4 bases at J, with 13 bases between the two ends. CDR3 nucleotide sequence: TGTGCCAGTCGAGGTCTTCGCGGAAACACCATATATTTT. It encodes CASRGLRGNTIYF.

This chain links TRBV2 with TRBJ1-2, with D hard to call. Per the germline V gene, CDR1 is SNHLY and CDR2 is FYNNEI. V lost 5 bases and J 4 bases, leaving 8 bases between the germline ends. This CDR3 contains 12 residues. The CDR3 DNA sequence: TGTGCCAGCAGTCCTTGGAGCTATGGCTACACCTTC. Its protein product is CASSPWSYGYTF. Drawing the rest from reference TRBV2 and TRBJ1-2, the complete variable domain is EPEVTQTPSHQVTQMGQEVILRCVPISNHLYFYWYRQILGQKVEFLVSFYNNEISEKSEIFDDQFSVERPDGSNFTLKIRSTKLEDSAMYFCASSPWSYGYTFGSGTRLTVV.